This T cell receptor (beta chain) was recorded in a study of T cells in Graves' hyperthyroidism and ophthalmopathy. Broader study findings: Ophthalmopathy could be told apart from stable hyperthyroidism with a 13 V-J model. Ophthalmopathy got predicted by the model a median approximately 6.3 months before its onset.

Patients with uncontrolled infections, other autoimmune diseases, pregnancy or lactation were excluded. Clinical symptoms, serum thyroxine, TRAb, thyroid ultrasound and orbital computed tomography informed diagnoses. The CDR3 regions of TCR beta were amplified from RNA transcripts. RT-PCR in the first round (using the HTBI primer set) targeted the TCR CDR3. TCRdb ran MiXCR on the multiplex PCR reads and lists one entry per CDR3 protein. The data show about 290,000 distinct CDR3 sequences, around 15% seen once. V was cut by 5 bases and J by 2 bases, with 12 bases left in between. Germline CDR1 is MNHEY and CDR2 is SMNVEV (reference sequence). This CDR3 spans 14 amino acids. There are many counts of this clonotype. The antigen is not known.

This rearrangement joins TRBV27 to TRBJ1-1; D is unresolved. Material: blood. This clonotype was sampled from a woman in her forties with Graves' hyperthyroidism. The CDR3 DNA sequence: TGTGCCAGCAGTCGCCGGGTGGGTAACACTGAAGCTTTCTTT. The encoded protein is CASSRRVGNTEAFF.